These T cell receptor beta chains were read from a single sample in a study of T-cell memory formation after mild COVID-19. TCRdb passed the 5' RACE reads through MiXCR, listing each CDR3 protein once. In the table there are about 82,000 distinct CDR3 sequences, approximately 13% of which are singletons. Sequencing input: PBMCs or a T cell subset sorted from them (not recorded which). These receptors were collected from an adult woman who had mild COVID-19 (a few samples of this study predate the infection). Cell type and time point are not known. The CDR3 runs from the conserved cysteine through the conserved F or W. D genes are given only for firm matches. Only part of the rows carry a size: once, few, many, or a class if the clone is expanded.

d_gene,j_gene,v_gene,abundance,CDR3aa,CDR3nt
-,TRBJ2-1,TRBV7-9,-,CASSPEAPYNEQFF,TGTGCCAGCAGCCCGGAGGCCCCCTACAATGAGCAGTTCTTC
-,TRBJ2-7,TRBV20-1,-,CSARDWESYEQYF,TGCAGTGCTAGAGATTGGGAGTCCTACGAGCAGTACTTC
TRBD2,TRBJ2-1,TRBV27,few,CASSAGTSGRNEQFF,TGTGCCAGCAGCGCCGGGACTAGCGGGAGGAATGAGCAGTTCTTC
-,TRBJ2-6,TRBV4-3,few,CASSQDTGTGANVLTF,TGCGCCAGCAGCCAAGATACAGGGACTGGGGCCAACGTCCTGACTTTC
TRBD1,TRBJ2-1,TRBV4-2,few,CASSQGQGTNEQFF,TGTGCCAGCAGCCAGGGACAGGGGACGAATGAGCAGTTCTTC
TRBD1,TRBJ2-3,TRBV7-9,-,CASSLEGAHTDTQYF,TGTGCCAGCAGCTTAGAGGGGGCGCACACAGATACGCAGTATTTT
TRBD2,TRBJ2-7,TRBV11-1,few,CASSLARSGRSSYEQYF,TGTGCCAGCAGCTTAGCCCGTAGCGGGAGGAGCTCCTACGAGCAGTACTTC
-,TRBJ2-1,TRBV13,-,CASSSLATEQFF,TGTGCCAGCAGCTCCCTAGCCACTGAGCAGTTCTTC
TRBD2,TRBJ2-5,TRBV7-9,-,CASSVGLAEGGETQYF,TGTGCCAGCAGCGTGGGACTAGCGGAAGGAGGGGAGACCCAGTACTTC
-,TRBJ2-1,TRBV19,few,CASRTLGQYHNEQFF,TGTGCCAGTAGGACCCTAGGGCAGTATCACAATGAGCAGTTCTTC
TRBD2,TRBJ2-1,TRBV7-3,few,CASSPLASGNGNEQFF,TGTGCCAGCAGCCCCTTAGCTAGCGGGAACGGTAATGAGCAGTTCTTC
TRBD2,TRBJ2-3,TRBV4-1,-,CASSLAGGTTDTQYF,TGCGCCAGCAGCCTAGCGGGGGGGACCACAGATACGCAGTATTTT
-,TRBJ2-7,TRBV5-1,-,CASSFGAGPEQYF,TGCGCCAGCAGCTTTGGGGCGGGTCCCGAGCAGTACTTC
-,TRBJ2-1,TRBV5-1,few,CASSLAGLRGAYNEQFF,TGCGCCAGCAGCTTGGCGGGGTTGAGGGGTGCATACAATGAGCAGTTCTTC
-,TRBJ2-7,TRBV5-6,few,CASSRSGVYEQYF,TGTGCCAGCAGCCGAAGTGGCGTGTACGAGCAGTACTTC
-,TRBJ2-3,TRBV4-1,-,CASSPGTDTQYF,TGCGCCAGCAGCCCTGGTACAGATACGCAGTATTTT
-,TRBJ2-1,TRBV5-4,few,CASSWAEGGRGSEQFF,TGTGCCAGCAGCTGGGCCGAGGGGGGGCGGGGTAGTGAGCAGTTCTTC
TRBD1,TRBJ2-7,TRBV6-2/TRBV6-3,-,CASSYSYEGQGSYEQYF,TGTGCCAGCAGTTACTCTTACGAAGGACAGGGGAGTTACGAGCAGTACTTC
-,TRBJ2-2,TRBV27,few,CASSLVATLNTGELFF,TGTGCCAGCAGTTTGGTGGCGACACTTAACACCGGGGAGCTGTTTTTT
-,TRBJ2-7,TRBV5-1,-,CASSHGQISHSYEQYF,TGCGCCAGCAGCCATGGACAGATTTCCCACTCCTACGAGCAGTACTTC
-,TRBJ2-5,TRBV5-1,many,CASSRRKGETQYF,TGCGCCAGCAGCCGGCGCAAGGGGGAGACCCAGTACTTC
-,TRBJ2-1,TRBV5-1,many,CASSNTGLGSYNEQFF,TGCGCCAGCAGCAACACAGGGTTGGGCTCCTACAATGAGCAGTTCTTC
-,TRBJ2-3,TRBV24-1,few,CATSDLGSYENTDTQYF,TGTGCCACCAGTGATCTCGGATCCTACGAGAACACAGATACGCAGTATTTT
-,TRBJ2-1,TRBV13,few,CASSLGDSNEQFF,TGTGCCAGCAGCTTAGGGGACAGCAATGAGCAGTTCTTC
TRBD1,TRBJ1-1,TRBV7-6,-,CASSEGWDRTEAFF,TGTGCCAGCAGCGAAGGTTGGGACAGGACTGAAGCTTTCTTT
-,TRBJ1-4,TRBV2,few,CASTYREANEKLFF,TGTGCCAGCACCTACAGGGAGGCTAATGAAAAACTGTTTTTT